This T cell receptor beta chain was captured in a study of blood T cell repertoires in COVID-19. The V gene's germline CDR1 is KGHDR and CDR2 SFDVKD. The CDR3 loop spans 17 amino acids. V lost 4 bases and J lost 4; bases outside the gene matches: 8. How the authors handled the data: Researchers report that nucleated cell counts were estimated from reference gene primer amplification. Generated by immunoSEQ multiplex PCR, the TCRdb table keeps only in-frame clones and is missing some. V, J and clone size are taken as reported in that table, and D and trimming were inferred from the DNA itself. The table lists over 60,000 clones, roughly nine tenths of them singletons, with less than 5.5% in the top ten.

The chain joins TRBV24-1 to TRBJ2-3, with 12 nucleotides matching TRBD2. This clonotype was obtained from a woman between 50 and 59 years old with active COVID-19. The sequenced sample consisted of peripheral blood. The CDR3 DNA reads TGTGCCACCAGTGACCCCGGACTAGCGGGGTTTGCAGATACGCAGTATTTT. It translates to CATSDPGLAGFADTQYF.